The 10 T cell receptor beta chains below were found in one sample sequenced in a study of T cells in Graves' hyperthyroidism and ophthalmopathy. RNA transcripts gave rise to amplified TCR beta CDR3 regions. During a first-round RT-PCR of the TCR CDR3, the HTBI primer set was used. A single record per CDR3 protein comes from TCRdb applying MiXCR to the multiplex PCR reads. The data contain about 290,000 distinct CDR3 sequences, 17% of them seen just once; the ten biggest clones take up approximately 60%. Sequenced sample: blood. The receptor source for this set is a woman aged 60 to 75 with Graves' ophthalmopathy.

The chain combines TRBV7-6 with TRBJ1-1; D ambiguous. Germline V CDR1 and CDR2: SGHVS, FNYEAQ. The CDR3 length is 16 residues. V was pared by 1 base and J by 5 bases, with 17 bases between. CDR3 loop: CASSLDPIPDFTEAFF. The CDR3 nucleotides read TGTGCCAGCAGCTTAGACCCCATACCAGACTTTACTGAAGCTTTCTTT.

A few counts support this clonotype. J is TRBJ1-6 and V is TRBV7-2, with a tentative D call TRBD1 (5 bases). Germline assignment: CDR1 SGHTA and CDR2 FQGNSA. This CDR3 has 15 amino acids. Trimming pared 1 base from V and 7 bases from J, leaving 11 bases between. CDR3 nucleotide sequence: TGTGCCAGCAGCTTAGTTCCAGGGAAGAATTCACCCCTCCACTTT. It yields the protein CASSLVPGKNSPLHF.

Comment on this clonotype: It may be a read error: a sequence one base away is much more abundant. V gene TRBV5-5 combines with J gene TRBJ2-7; 11 bases map to TRBD2. The CDR3 is made up of 16 amino acids. The V gene's germline CDR1 is SGHKS and CDR2 YYEKEE (reference sequence). J was trimmed by 7 bases and V by 4 bases; bases with no gene match: 13. CDR3 amino acids: CASSKALAGGPNEQYF. CDR3 DNA sequence: TGTGCCAGCAGCAAAGCCTTAGCGGGAGGGCCCAATGAGCAGTACTTC.

The genes are TRBV6-1 and TRBJ1-1; D unresolved. Germline CDR1 and CDR2: MNHNS and SASEGT. The length of the CDR3 is 12 residues. As DNA, the CDR3 is TGTGTCACGGCAGGACCGAACACTGAAGCTTTCTTT. Translating it yields CVTAGPNTEAFF.

The chain carries TRBV5-1 and TRBJ2-3; 8 bases are shared with TRBD2. The trim removed 0 bases at V and 2 bases at J, leaving 8 bases unmatched. Germline V gene sequence: CDR1 SGHRS, CDR2 YFSETQ. CDR3 length: 17 residues. CDR3 in amino acids: CASSLASSGQTTDTQYF. The CDR3 nucleotides read TGCGCCAGCAGCTTGGCGTCTAGCGGGCAGACCACAGATACGCAGTATTTT.

This clonotype came up many times. The rearrangement uses TRBV10-2 and TRBJ2-5, with 10 bases fitting TRBD2. The CDR3 consists of 15 residues. The V segment lost 2 bases and the J segment 1 base; nucleotides outside the gene matches: 1. Germline V gives CDR1 WSHSY, CDR2 SAAADI. CDR3: CASSEPSGGQETQYF. CDR3 DNA: TGCGCCAGCAGTGAGCCTAGCGGGGGCCAAGAGACCCAGTACTTC.

This clonotype was counted between two and nine times. The genes are TRBV19 and TRBJ1-6; D might be TRBD1 (5 bases). Germline V gene lookup returns CDR1 LNHDA and CDR2 SQIVND (reference sequence). V was clipped by 3 bases and J by 4 bases, with 7 bases between them. This CDR3 is built from 14 residues. The DNA of the CDR3 is TGTGCCAGTAGTATGGGACGGTATAATTCACCCCTCCACTTT. It specifies CASSMGRYNSPLHF.

This clonotype was detected a few times. The V gene is TRBV5-1, the J gene TRBJ2-2, with 12 bases aligning to TRBD2. The CDR3 sequence is 15 residues long. Germline V gene data show CDR1 as SGHRS and CDR2 as YFSETQ. The V segment lost 9 bases and the J segment 0 bases; nucleotides outside the gene matches: 3. The CDR3 region is CATGLAGTNTGELFF. CDR3 DNA sequence: TGCGCCACGGGACTAGCGGGCACGAACACCGGGGAGCTGTTTTTT. The full variable domain, in which reference TRBV5-1 and TRBJ2-2 provide the parts outside the CDR3, is KAGVTQTPRYLIKTRGQQVTLSCSPISGHRSVSWYQQTPGQGLQFLFEYFSETQRNKGNFPGRFSGRQFSNSRSEMNVSTLELGDSALYLCATGLAGTNTGELFFGEGSRLTVL.

This clonotype was counted many times. The J gene is TRBJ2-7, the V gene TRBV12-3 or TRBV12-4; the match to TRBD2 covers 7 bases. CDR3 length: 16 amino acids. V lost 1 base to trimming and J lost 4 bases; unmatched junction nucleotides: 10. The DNA of the CDR3 is TGTGCCAGCAGTTTAGGTATCGTCGCTAGCGGATACGAGCAGTACTTC. Translating it yields CASSLGIVASGYEQYF.

The chain is built from TRBV15 and TRBJ2-2; D remains ambiguous. CDR1 and CDR2 (germline): LNHNV, YYDKDF (reference sequence). V was clipped by 0 bases and J by 3 bases, with 8 bases between them. The CDR3 spans 15 residues. The CDR3 DNA reads TGTGCCACCAGCAGAGAACCCAGGTACACCGGGGAGCTGTTTTTT. It translates to CATSREPRYTGELFF. The full variable domain, with the rest looked up from reference TRBV15 and TRBJ2-2, is DAMVIQNPRYQVTQFGKPVTLSCSQTLNHNVMYWYQQKSSQAPKLLFHYYDKDFNNEADTPDNFQSRRPNTSFCFLDIRSPGLGDTAMYLCATSREPRYTGELFFGEGSRLTVL.